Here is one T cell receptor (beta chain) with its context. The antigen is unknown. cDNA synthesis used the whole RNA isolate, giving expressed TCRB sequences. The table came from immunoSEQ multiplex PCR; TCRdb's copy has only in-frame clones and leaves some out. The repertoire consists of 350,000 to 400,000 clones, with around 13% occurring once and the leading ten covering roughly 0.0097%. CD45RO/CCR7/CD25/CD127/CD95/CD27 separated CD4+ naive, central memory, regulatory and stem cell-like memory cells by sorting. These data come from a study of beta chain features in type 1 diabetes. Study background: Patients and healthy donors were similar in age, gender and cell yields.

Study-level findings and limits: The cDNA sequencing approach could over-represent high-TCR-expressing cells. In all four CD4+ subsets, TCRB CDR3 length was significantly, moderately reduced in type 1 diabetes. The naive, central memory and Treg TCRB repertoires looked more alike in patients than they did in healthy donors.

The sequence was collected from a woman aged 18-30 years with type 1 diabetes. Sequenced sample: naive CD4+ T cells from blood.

The CDR3 DNA sequence: TGCGCCAGCAGCCAAGATCGAGGACAGGATTTTAACTATGGCTACACCTTC. It translates to CASSQDRGQDFNYGYTF. The V call is TRBV4-3, the J call TRBJ1-2, with 7 nucleotides matching TRBD1. Per germline, CDR1 LGHNA and CDR2 YSLEER. V was pared by 0 bases and J by 1 base, with 8 bases of the junction left unmatched. This CDR3 is 17 amino acids long.